This entry concerns a single T cell receptor beta chain. The antigen remains unidentified. These data are taken from a study of response to subunit inactivated influenza vaccine. Study-wide results and caveats: The authors put forward the suggestion that each seasonal influenza vaccination may bring in only a limited number of new T cells.

V lost 0 bases to trimming and J lost 7 bases; unmatched junction nucleotides: 6. Germline V gene data show CDR1 as LNHNV and CDR2 as YYDKDF (reference sequence). The CDR3 runs 15 residues. TCRdb reanalysed the RT-PCR reads using MiXCR and keeps one entry per CDR3 protein. Of 700,000 to 900,000 distinct CDR3 sequences listed, about 20% were seen once; the top ten hold around 9.6%. The V and J genes are TRBV15 and TRBJ2-1, with 7 positions matching TRBD2. This sequence originates from a man between 50 and 59 years old who received an inactivated influenza vaccine. Sequencing used PBMCs from blood, obtained roughly 5 days after vaccination. The CDR3 DNA reads TGTGCCACCAGCAGAGATACCGGGAGGATAAATGAGCAGTTCTTC. This sequence encodes CATSRDTGRINEQFF.